The clone carrying this T cell receptor beta chain has a count of ten or more. What was amplified from RNA transcripts were TCR beta CDR3 regions. Using the HTBI primer set, a first-round RT-PCR was run on the TCR CDR3. TCRdb used MiXCR to reprocess the multiplex PCR reads, holding one entry per CDR3 protein. The sample includes some 460,000 distinct CDR3 sequences, 15% to 17% of them seen just once. The CDR3 has 15 amino acids. CDR1 is MDHEN and CDR2 is SYDVKM in the germline V gene. Trimming removed 6 bases at V and 5 bases at J, with 17 bases between. These data belong to a study of T cells in Graves' hyperthyroidism and ophthalmopathy.

The TCR was taken from a woman between 18 and 29 years old with Graves' hyperthyroidism. The chain employs TRBV28 and TRBJ2-1; tentatively, D is TRBD2 (6 bases). What was sequenced was blood. This CDR3 reads CASRPGLLLDNEQFF. DNA for the CDR3: TGTGCCAGCAGGCCGGGACTCCTCTTGGACAATGAGCAGTTCTTC.